These 10 T cell receptor beta chains share one sample of origin, sequenced in a study of control samples from healthy donors and cancer patients (dated by TCRdb to 2019 to 2021). Receptor libraries were prepared by the immunoSEQ multiplex PCR assay. Not all clones reach the TCRdb copy of this immuneACCESS table, which keeps in-frame sequences only. Checked studies attribute under half of the gap to unresolved V genes and leave the rest unexplained. The sample profile shows around 180,000 clones; 70% to 90% of them were found once. The leading ten clones occupy over 4% of the sample. Sequenced input: blood. These receptors all come from a woman in her thirties in good health.

The chain is built from TRBV11-2 and TRBJ2-6; 8 bases line up with TRBD1. The CDR3 consists of 15 residues. Germline trimming cut 5 bases from V and 3 bases from J; bases unmatched to any gene: 3. The germline V gene encodes CDR1 SGHAT and CDR2 FQNNGV. The CDR3, as DNA: TGTGCCAGCAGCCCAGGGGGCTATGGGGCCAACGTCCTGACTTTC. This gives the protein CASSPGGYGANVLTF.

This sequence joins TRBV5-1 and TRBJ1-2; D possibly corresponds to TRBD1 (6 bases). CDR3 length equals 15 residues. Germline CDR1 SGHRS, CDR2 YFSETQ. Trimming pared 4 bases from V and 8 bases from J, leaving 21 bases between. This chain's CDR3 is CASSPIQGVEGGYTF. CDR3 coding DNA: TGCGCCAGCAGCCCAATACAGGGTGTCGAGGGGGGCTACACCTTC.

V gene TRBV27 combines with J gene TRBJ2-7; 9 nucleotides align to TRBD1. This CDR3 comprises 15 residues. Germline V CDR1 and CDR2: MNHEY, SMNVEV (reference sequence). The ends lost 5 bases at V and 1 base at J; junction bases unmatched: 6. In nucleotides, the CDR3 is TGTGCCAGCAGTCCGTTGACAGGGGGATCCTACGAGCAGTACGTC. It yields the protein CASSPLTGGSYEQYV.

The chain combines TRBV2 with TRBJ1-1; D is uncertain. This CDR3 has 14 amino acids. The V and J ends lost 6 bases and 2 bases respectively, with 13 bases between them. Germline CDR1 SNHLY, CDR2 FYNNEI. CDR3 sequence: CASRVGRANTEAFF. Written as DNA, the CDR3 is TGTGCCAGCAGGGTGGGGAGGGCTAACACTGAAGCTTTCTTT.

The genes are TRBV20-1 and TRBJ1-2; D remains ambiguous. V lost 6 bases, J lost 4 bases, and 6 bases lay in between. Germline-derived CDR1 and CDR2 are DFQATT and SNEGSKA (reference sequence). This CDR3 spans 10 amino acids. In nucleotides, the CDR3 is TGCAGTGCGACGGCCTATGGCTACACCTTC. This codes for CSATAYGYTF.

This chain connects TRBV5-4 to TRBJ2-1; 8 bases fit TRBD2. The J segment lost 5 bases and the V segment lost 4 bases, leaving 2 bases of the junction unmatched. CDR3 size: 13 residues. CDR1 is SGHNT and CDR2 is YYREEE in the germline V gene (reference sequence). In DNA, the CDR3 is TGTGCCAGCAGCCGGGGGGGGCACAATGAGCAGTTCTTC. It encodes CASSRGGHNEQFF.

This chain connects TRBV7-9 to TRBJ1-3; 8 bases map to TRBD1. V was pared by 4 bases and J by 4 bases, with 9 bases of the junction left unmatched. The CDR3 totals 16 residues. Germline V CDR1 and CDR2: SEHNR, FQNEAQ (reference sequence). This CDR3 is CASSSLQGVGGNTIYF. CDR3 in DNA: TGTGCCAGCAGCTCCTTACAGGGGGTAGGAGGAAACACCATATATTTT.

This clone was observed a single time. CDR3 sequence: CASSQEQGGADTQYF. CDR3 nucleotides: TGTGCCAGCAGCCAAGAACAAGGGGGCGCAGATACGCAGTATTTT. This sequence joins TRBV4-2 and TRBJ2-3; 7 bases line up with TRBD1. Germline loops: CDR1 LGHNA, CDR2 YNFKEQ. V was pared by 0 bases and J by 4 bases, with 4 bases of the junction left unmatched. The CDR3 totals 15 residues.

V usage is TRBV30 and J usage is TRBJ2-5; D gene ambiguous. V was trimmed by 6 bases and J by 5 bases, leaving 19 bases between them. CDR1 is GTSNPN, CDR2 SVGIG, per germline (reference sequence). The CDR3 is 14 amino acids. CDR3 nucleotide sequence: TGTGCCTGCTCCGGTCCGTTGGGGTCGGAGACCCAGTACTTC. As protein: CACSGPLGSETQYF.

The chain combines TRBV7-8 with TRBJ1-6, with D possibly TRBD1 on 6 matching bases. Germline CDR1 reads SGHVS; CDR2 reads FQNEAQ. This CDR3 spans 15 amino acids. Trimming took off 3 bases at V and 7 bases at J, with 13 bases between the two ends. The CDR3 is CASSFETGSNSPLHF. In DNA form, the CDR3 reads TGTGCCAGCAGCTTTGAGACAGGCTCCAATTCACCCCTCCACTTT.